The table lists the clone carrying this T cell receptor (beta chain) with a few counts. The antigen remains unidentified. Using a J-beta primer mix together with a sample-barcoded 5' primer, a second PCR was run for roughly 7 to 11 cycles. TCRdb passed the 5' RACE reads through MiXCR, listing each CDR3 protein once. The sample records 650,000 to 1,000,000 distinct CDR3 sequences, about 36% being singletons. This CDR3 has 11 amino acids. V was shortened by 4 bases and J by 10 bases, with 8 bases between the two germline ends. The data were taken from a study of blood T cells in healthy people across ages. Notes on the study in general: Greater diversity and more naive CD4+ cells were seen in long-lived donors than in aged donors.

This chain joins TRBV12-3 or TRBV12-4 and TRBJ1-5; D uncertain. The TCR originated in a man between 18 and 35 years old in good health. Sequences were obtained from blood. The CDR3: CASSSLFPQHF. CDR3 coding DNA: TGTGCCAGCAGTTCCCTATTTCCCCAGCATTTT.